This T cell receptor (beta chain) was identified in a study of T cell changes during pregnancy in multiple sclerosis. Method: immunoSEQ multiplex PCR; TCRdb's copy keeps in-frame clones and lacks some. This table has about 68,000 clones, 90% appearing once. CDR3 size: 13 residues. V was shortened by 4 bases and J by 7 bases, with 13 bases between the two germline ends. Germline-derived CDR1 and CDR2 are MDHEN and SYDVKM. The table lists this clone with a count of one. This receptor was taken from a female donor with multiple sclerosis, enrolled in a pregnancy study. The V call is TRBV28, the J call TRBJ1-2, with D possibly being TRBD1 (6 bases). Source: peripheral blood, taken in the third trimester of pregnancy. In DNA form, the CDR3 reads TGTGCCAGCAGTTCACAGGGAGTTCGTGGCTACACCTTC. This codes for CASSSQGVRGYTF.